This note documents a single T cell receptor (beta chain) sequence. Its antigen is still unknown. The data stem from a study of T cell responses to AZD1222 COVID-19 vaccine. Notes on the study in general: At 160-218 and 743-854, vaccine-associated CD4 TCRs were dominant, and they spanned spike.

Assay used: immunoSEQ multiplex PCR; TCRdb lists only in-frame clones, some missing. The repertoire consists of about 120,000 clones, with around 90% occurring once and the leading ten covering 4.2%. The sequencing used peripheral blood, collected 28 days after the second dose of the MenACWY control vaccine. The sequence derives from an adult who received the MenACWY meningococcal vaccine as a control.

In DNA form, the CDR3 reads TGTGCCAGCAGCTTGCAACCAAATAGCTACAATGAGCAGTTCTTC. It encodes CASSLQPNSYNEQFF. The chain employs TRBV7-9 and TRBJ2-1; D not resolved. The CDR3 is 15 amino acids. CDR1 is SEHNR and CDR2 is FQNEAQ in the germline V gene (reference sequence). Trimming removed 3 bases from V and 3 bases from J, with 12 bases in between.